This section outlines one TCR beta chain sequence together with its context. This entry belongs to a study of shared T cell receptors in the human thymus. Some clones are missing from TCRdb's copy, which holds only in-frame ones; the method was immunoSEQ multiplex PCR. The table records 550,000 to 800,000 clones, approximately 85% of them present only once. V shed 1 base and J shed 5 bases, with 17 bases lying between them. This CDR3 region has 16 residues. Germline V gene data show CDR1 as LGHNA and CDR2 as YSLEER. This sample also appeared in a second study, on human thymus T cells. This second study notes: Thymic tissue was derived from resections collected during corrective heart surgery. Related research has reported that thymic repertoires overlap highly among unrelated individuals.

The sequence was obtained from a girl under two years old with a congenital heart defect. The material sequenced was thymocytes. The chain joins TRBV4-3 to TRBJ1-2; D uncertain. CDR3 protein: CASSQVKGRRGYGYTF. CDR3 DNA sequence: TGCGCCAGCAGCCAAGTCAAGGGTCGCCGGGGTTATGGCTACACCTTC.